The rows below give T cell receptor beta chains drawn from one sample of a study of vaccination effects on CD4 cells after COVID-19. Sequencing used immunoSEQ multiplex PCR; TCRdb keeps in-frame clones, though not all of them. The sample lists roughly 23,000 clones, 65% to 85% occurring once. These TCRs' antigens remain unknown. The material was CD4+ T cells from PBMCs cultured with HCoV-229E spike peptides, obtained before COVID-19 vaccination. Every receptor here comes from a human donor who received a COVID-19 vaccine. Both conserved end residues are part of each CDR3. Each record gives: clone size, J gene, D gene, V gene, CDR3 DNA, CDR3 protein. A D gene is named only where the DNA matches it firmly. Only some rows state a clone size, as once, few, many or a class for expanded clones.

.	TRBJ1-4	.	TRBV5-1	TGCGCCAGCAGCCCGGGTACCGAGGGTGAAAAACTGTTTTTT	CASSPGTEGEKLFF
.	TRBJ2-1	TRBD2	TRBV14	TGTGCCAGCAGCCTCAGGGGTGAGGGACTAGTGCGTGAGCAGTTCTTC	CASSLRGEGLVREQFF
.	TRBJ1-2	.	TRBV12-3/TRBV12-4	TGTGCCAGCAGCTCTTACTATGGCTACACCTTC	CASSSYYGYTF
once	TRBJ1-1	.	TRBV7-9	TGTGCCAGCAGCTTAGCGAATTCTCCCCGCACTGAAGCTTTCTTT	CASSLANSPRTEAFF
.	TRBJ2-1	.	TRBV4-2	TGTGCCAGCAGCCAAGCCCGTGATTACAATGAGCAGTTCTTC	CASSQARDYNEQFF
.	TRBJ2-5	TRBD1	TRBV7-2	TGTGCCAGCAGTTACAATCCAGGGGGCCAAGAGACCCAGTACTTC	CASSYNPGGQETQYF
.	TRBJ2-5	TRBD2	TRBV4-2	TGTGCCAGCAGCCAAAACCCGACTAGCGGGAGTCAAGAGACCCAGTACTTC	CASSQNPTSGSQETQYF
.	TRBJ2-3	.	TRBV18	TGTGCCAGCTCACCACCCGGGTCCGATACGCAGTATTTT	CASSPPGSDTQYF
.	TRBJ1-5	TRBD1	TRBV2	TGTGCCAGCGGAGGGACAGGCAATCAGCCCCAGCATTTT	CASGGTGNQPQHF
.	TRBJ1-4	TRBD1	TRBV6-2/TRBV6-3	TGTGCCAGCAGTTTCTTGTCAGGGGGCGGATATGCAACTAATGAAAAACTGTTTTTT	CASSFLSGGGYATNEKLFF
.	TRBJ1-3	TRBD1	TRBV6-6	TGTGCCAGCAGCCAGGGACAGGGCTACACCATATATTTT	CASSQGQGYTIYF
.	TRBJ1-1	.	TRBV19	TGTGCCACGCGGGGGGGAGCTTTCTTT	CATRGGAFF
.	TRBJ2-3	TRBD2	TRBV6-1	TGTGCCAGCAGTGAAGGACTAGCGGGAGGTTTAGATACGCAGTATTTT	CASSEGLAGGLDTQYF